A selection of T cell receptor beta chains follows, all from one sample in a study of stem cell transplantation in POMP-related autoinflammatory disease. Clones were sequenced by immunoSEQ multiplex PCR, and TCRdb holds only the in-frame ones, with some missing. This sample has roughly 28,000 clones, with roughly 80% found just once. This sample comprised CD4+ T cells from PBMCs, obtained before stem cell transplantation. The receptors were gathered from a human donor with POMP-related autoinflammation and immune dysregulation (PRAID). Each CDR3 is given without its conserved first and last residue. The order of the fields is CDR3 length, D gene, V gene, CDR3 protein. D genes are given only for firm matches.

>9|-|TRBV25-1
ASSGPTEAF
>13|TRBD1|TRBV27
ASSLVARGGTEAF
>15|TRBD1|TRBV10-1
ASSHGQGARGIETQY
>9|-|TRBV6-6
ASGTYQPQH
>14|TRBD2|TRBV10-2
ASSESAGGPYETQY
>13|TRBD1|TRBV19
ASSIVGTVNTEAF
>16|-|TRBV21-1
ASSKLGLAGANTGELF
>16|-|TRBV5-4
ASSLQEGSTFSGNTIY
>10|-|TRBV6-5
ASSYRRDTIY
>10|-|TRBV2
ASNYPTDTQY
>11|-|TRBV6-1
ASSGTAGNTIY
>9|-|TRBV5-1
ASSLQETQY
>14|-|TRBV21-1
ASSPPWSGGNQPQH
>13|-|TRBV6-6
ASSSAWDGRDIQY
>14|-|TRBV27
ASSSIGQPGSEKLF
>11|-|TRBV9
ASSVGFNGKQF
>13|-|TRBV5-4
ASSLDGSGANVLT
>13|-|TRBV11-2
ASSLAAGMGNTIY
>12|-|TRBV6-5
ASSPAPGATVLT
>13|-|TRBV2
ASSETTQAQETQY
>9|-|TRBV20-1
SPTSTQTQY
>10|-|TRBV7-9
ASSYVTGEAF
>13|-|TRBV4-2
ASSQSQTEKETQY
>15|TRBD1|TRBV7-9
ASSLRGQGAGENEQF